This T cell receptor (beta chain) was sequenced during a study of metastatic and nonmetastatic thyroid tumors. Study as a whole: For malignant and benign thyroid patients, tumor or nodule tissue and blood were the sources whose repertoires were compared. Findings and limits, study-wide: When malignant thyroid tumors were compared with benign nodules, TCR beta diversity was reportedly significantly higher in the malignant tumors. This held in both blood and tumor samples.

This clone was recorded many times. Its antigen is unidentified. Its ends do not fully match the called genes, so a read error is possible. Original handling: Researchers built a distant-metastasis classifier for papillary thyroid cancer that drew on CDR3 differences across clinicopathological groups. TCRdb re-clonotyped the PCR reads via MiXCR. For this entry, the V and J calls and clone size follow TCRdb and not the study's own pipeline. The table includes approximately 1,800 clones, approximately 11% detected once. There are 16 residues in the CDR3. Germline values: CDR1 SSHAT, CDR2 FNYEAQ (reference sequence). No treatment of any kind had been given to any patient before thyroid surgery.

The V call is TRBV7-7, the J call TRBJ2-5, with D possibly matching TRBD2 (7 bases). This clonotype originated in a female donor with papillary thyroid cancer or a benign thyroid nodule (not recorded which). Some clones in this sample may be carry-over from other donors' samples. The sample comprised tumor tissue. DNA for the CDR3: TGTGCTAGCAGCTTAGTGCCGGGGGGCTACCAAGAGACCCAGTACTTC. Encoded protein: CASSLVPGGYQETQYF.